Below, 15 T cell receptor beta chains from the same sample are listed, as sequenced in a study of T cell repertoires in cytomegalovirus infection. These receptors are not linked to any known antigen. In TCRdb, the reads were re-called with MiXCR into one record per CDR3 protein. The sample lists 55,000 to 70,000 distinct CDR3 sequences, 22% seen once, with around 79% in the top ten. The sequencing sample was made of PBMCs, sequenced either directly or after in vitro stimulation (not recorded which). The receptor set was obtained from a human donor in good health (CMV status not recorded). Some clones in this sample may be carry-over from other donors' samples.

The sample holds many counts of this clonotype. The rearrangement links TRBV30 to TRBJ2-1; 11 bases are a match to TRBD2. This CDR3 is 14 amino acids long. The trim removed 2 bases at V and 8 bases at J, leaving 5 bases unmatched. Per the germline V gene, CDR1 is GTSNPN and CDR2 is SVGIG (reference sequence). The CDR3 DNA reads TGTGCCTGGAGTATACTAGCGGGAGTACATGAGCAGTTCTTC. Translating gives CAWSILAGVHEQFF.

The sample holds a few counts of this clonotype. The rearrangement joins TRBV28 to TRBJ1-2, with 7 nucleotides matching TRBD1. This CDR3 is 15 amino acids long. After removal of 3 bases from V and 1 base from J, the junction contained 5 bases not matched to a gene. Germline V gene sequence: CDR1 MDHEN, CDR2 SYDVKM. Here the CDR3 reads CASSFVQGVNYGYTF. In DNA form, the CDR3 reads TGTGCCAGCAGTTTCGTCCAGGGGGTTAACTATGGCTACACCTTC.

This chain joins TRBV7-9 and TRBJ1-2; 9 bases line up with TRBD1. The CDR3 runs to 14 residues. The V gene end was trimmed by 7 bases and the J gene end by 3 bases; junction bases not matched to a gene: 6. CDR1 is SEHNR and CDR2 is FQNEAQ in the germline V gene (reference sequence). The CDR3 coding sequence is TGTGCCAGCATCCCCGGGACAGGGCACTATGGCTACACCTTC. Protein sequence: CASIPGTGHYGYTF.

This clonotype was counted only a few times. V is TRBV20-1 and J is TRBJ2-7; no clear D. The CDR3 loop spans 13 amino acids. The germline gives CDR1 DFQATT, CDR2 SNEGSKA (reference sequence). The germline V and J ends were trimmed by 6 bases and 0 bases, with 12 bases remaining between them. CDR3: CSASDQSSYEQYV. In DNA form, the CDR3 reads TGCAGTGCAAGCGACCAGAGCTCCTACGAGCAGTACGTC.

The gene calls are TRBV27 and TRBJ2-7; 14 positions match TRBD2. Germline V gene lookup returns CDR1 MNHEY and CDR2 SMNVEV (reference sequence). CDR3 length: 18 residues. Germline trimming cut 2 bases from V and 3 bases from J; bases unmatched to any gene: 9. As DNA, the CDR3 is TGTGCCAGCAGTTTACACGAACCGACTAGCGGGAGGGTCTACGAGCAGTACGTC. This codes for CASSLHEPTSGRVYEQYV.

This clonotype was observed a handful of times. The CDR3 sequence: CASRSSRLQNTEAFF. In DNA form, the CDR3 reads TGTGCCAGTAGATCCAGCAGGCTTCAGAACACTGAAGCTTTCTTT. The chain employs TRBV19 and TRBJ1-1; D ambiguous. The germline gives CDR1 LNHDA, CDR2 SQIVND (reference sequence). Trimming shortened V by 6 bases and J by 1 base, and 15 bases separated the two germline ends. The CDR3 runs 15 residues.

Only a few counts were recorded for this clonotype. V gene TRBV19 combines with J gene TRBJ2-5; TRBD2 matches at 7 bases. The CDR3 runs to 13 residues. The germline V gene encodes CDR1 LNHDA and CDR2 SQIVND (reference sequence). J lost 7 bases, V lost 8 bases, and 10 bases had no gene match. CDR3: CASVGLPGGTQYF. CDR3 sequence (DNA): TGTGCCAGTGTCGGGCTCCCGGGAGGGACCCAGTACTTC.

V usage is TRBV7-6 and J usage is TRBJ2-7; 7 positions agree with TRBD1. The CDR3 is 14 amino acids. J was trimmed by 5 bases and V by 5 bases; bases with no gene match: 9. Germline V gives CDR1 SGHVS, CDR2 FNYEAQ. The CDR3 bases are TGTGCCAGCAGCCGACAGGGAATAAGCCACGAGCAGTACTTC. Its translation is CASSRQGISHEQYF.

The rearrangement joins TRBV12-3 or TRBV12-4 to TRBJ2-3; no definite D call. The CDR3 has 14 residues. V was clipped by 1 base and J by 0 bases, with 5 bases between them. This CDR3 reads CASSLDGSTDTQYF. The CDR3 nucleotides read TGTGCCAGCAGTTTAGACGGTAGCACAGATACGCAGTATTTT.

This chain links TRBV5-6 with TRBJ2-7; D is undetermined. Trimming shortened V by 2 bases and J by 1 base, and 10 bases separated the two germline ends. Germline V lookup: CDR1 SGHDT, CDR2 YYEEEE. This CDR3 is 14 amino acids long. CDR3 in amino acids: CASSFSTESYEQYF. CDR3 in DNA: TGTGCCAGCAGCTTTTCAACCGAATCCTACGAGCAGTACTTC.

The J gene is TRBJ1-5, the V gene TRBV3-1, with TRBD1 matching 8 bases. Losses at the gene ends were 1 base for V and 4 bases for J; bases not matched to a gene: 6. Germline CDR1 LGHDT, CDR2 YNNKEL (reference sequence). The length of the CDR3 is 16 residues. CDR3 nucleotides: TGTGCCAGCAGCCAAGGGACAGGGTCAAGAAATCAGCCCCAGCATTTT. Its translation: CASSQGTGSRNQPQHF. Complete variable domain (other parts from reference TRBV3-1 and TRBJ1-5): DTAVSQTPKYLVTQMGNDKSIKCEQNLGHDTMYWYKQDSKKFLKIMFSYNNKELIINETVPNRFSPKSPDKAHLNLHINSLELGDSAVYFCASSQGTGSRNQPQHFGDGTRLSIL.

This clonotype was picked up a small number of times. V is TRBV12-3 or TRBV12-4 and J is TRBJ2-3; tentative D call: TRBD2 (5 bases). Trimming took off 5 bases at V and 3 bases at J, with 12 bases between the two ends. The CDR3 sequence is 14 residues long. As DNA, the CDR3 is TGTGCCAGCAGTCCCGGGATGCGTACAGATACGCAGTATTTT. It codes for CASSPGMRTDTQYF.

This sequence joins TRBV12-3 or TRBV12-4 and TRBJ2-5; D not certain. V was shortened by 5 bases and J by 1 base, with 11 bases between the two germline ends. There are 14 residues in the CDR3. CDR3 loop: CASSPPNSQETQYF. CDR3 sequence (DNA): TGTGCCAGCAGTCCACCCAACAGCCAAGAGACCCAGTACTTC.

The CDR3 DNA follows: TGTGCCAGTAGGGGGGACTCCACCGCTACTGAAGCTTTCTTT. Protein: CASRGDSTATEAFF. The chain employs TRBV19 and TRBJ1-1; a possible D gene is TRBD1 (5 bases). Trimming cost V 6 bases and J 5 bases, with 16 bases left between them. The CDR3 spans 14 residues. Germline-derived CDR1 and CDR2 are LNHDA and SQIVND (reference sequence).

The V and J genes are TRBV19 and TRBJ2-4, with TRBD2 as a possible D gene (6 bases). The germline V gene encodes CDR1 LNHDA and CDR2 SQIVND (reference sequence). Trimming removed 6 bases at V and 0 bases at J, with 18 bases between. The CDR3 covers 17 residues. In DNA form, the CDR3 reads TGTGCCAGTAGGGAGCGGGTGGGAAATTTAGCCAAAAACATTCAGTACTTC. Translated, it gives CASRERVGNLAKNIQYF.